This T cell receptor (beta chain) stems from a study of blood T cell repertoires in COVID-19. In the study overall: Samples taken during acute and convalescent COVID-19 were collected in the United States, Italy and Spain.

Original handling: Estimation of nucleated cell counts relied on the amplification of reference gene primers. The assay was immunoSEQ multiplex PCR, and TCRdb's table has in-frame clones only and misses some. Clonal size and the V and J genes are those of that table, whereas D and trimming came from the DNA. The data contain around 100,000 clones, roughly nine tenths of them seen just once; the ten biggest clones take up roughly 15%. CDR1 is WNHNN and CDR2 is SYGVQD in the germline V gene (reference sequence). This CDR3 is built from 14 residues. Trimming at V came to 6 bases and at J to 8 bases, leaving 4 bases not matched to a gene.

The chain combines TRBV10-1 with TRBJ1-6; 10 bases line up with TRBD1. This receptor was obtained from a woman of 80 years or more in a cohort sampled during active COVID-19. Sequencing was performed on peripheral blood. CDR3 loop: CASRGQGRDSPLHF. In nucleotides, the CDR3 is TGCGCCAGCAGGGGACAGGGGAGAGATTCACCCCTCCACTTT.